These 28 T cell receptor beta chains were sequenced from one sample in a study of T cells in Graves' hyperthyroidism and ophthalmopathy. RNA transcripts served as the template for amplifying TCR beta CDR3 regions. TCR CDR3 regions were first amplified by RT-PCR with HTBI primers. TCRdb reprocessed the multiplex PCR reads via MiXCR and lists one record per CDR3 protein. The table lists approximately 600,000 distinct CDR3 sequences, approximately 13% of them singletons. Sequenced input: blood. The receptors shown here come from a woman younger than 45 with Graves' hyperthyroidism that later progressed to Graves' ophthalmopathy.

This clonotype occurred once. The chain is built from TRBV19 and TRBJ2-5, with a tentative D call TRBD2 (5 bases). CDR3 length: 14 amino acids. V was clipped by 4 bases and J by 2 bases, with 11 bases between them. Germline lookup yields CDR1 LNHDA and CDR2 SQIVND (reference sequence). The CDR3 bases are TGTGCCAGTAGTACCGGACTTCTTCAAGAGACCCAGTACTTC. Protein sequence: CASSTGLLQETQYF.

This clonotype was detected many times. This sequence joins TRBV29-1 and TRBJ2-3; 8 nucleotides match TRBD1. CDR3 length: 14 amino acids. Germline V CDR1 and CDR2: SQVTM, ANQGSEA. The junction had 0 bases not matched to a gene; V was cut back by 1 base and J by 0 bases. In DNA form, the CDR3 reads TGCAGCGTTGAAGGACAGGGGAGCACAGATACGCAGTATTTT. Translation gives CSVEGQGSTDTQYF.

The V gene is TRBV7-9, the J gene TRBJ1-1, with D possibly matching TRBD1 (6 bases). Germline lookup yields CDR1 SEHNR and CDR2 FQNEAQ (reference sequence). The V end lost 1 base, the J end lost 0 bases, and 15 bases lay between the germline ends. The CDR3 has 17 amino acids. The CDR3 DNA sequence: TGTGCCAGCAGCTTAGGCGAGGGGGATAGGATGAACACTGAAGCTTTCTTT. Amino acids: CASSLGEGDRMNTEAFF.

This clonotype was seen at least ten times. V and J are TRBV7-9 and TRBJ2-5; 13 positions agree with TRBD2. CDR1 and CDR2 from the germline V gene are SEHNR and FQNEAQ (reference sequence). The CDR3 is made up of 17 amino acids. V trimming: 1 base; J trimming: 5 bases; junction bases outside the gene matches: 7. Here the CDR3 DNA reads TGTGCCAGCAGCTTAGTCCCTGGACTAGCGGGAGTTGAGACCCAGTACTTC. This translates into CASSLVPGLAGVETQYF.

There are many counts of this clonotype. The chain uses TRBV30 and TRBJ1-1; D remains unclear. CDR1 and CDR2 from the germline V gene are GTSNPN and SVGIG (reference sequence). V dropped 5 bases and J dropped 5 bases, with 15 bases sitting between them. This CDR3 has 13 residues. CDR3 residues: CAWAGTRWTEAFF. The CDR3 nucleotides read TGTGCCTGGGCGGGCACCAGATGGACTGAAGCTTTCTTT.

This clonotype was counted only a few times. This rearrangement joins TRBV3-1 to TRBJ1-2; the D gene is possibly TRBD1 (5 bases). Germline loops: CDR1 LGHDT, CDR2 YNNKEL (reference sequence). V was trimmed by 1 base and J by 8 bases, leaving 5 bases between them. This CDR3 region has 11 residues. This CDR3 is CASSQGQGYTF. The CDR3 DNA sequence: TGTGCCAGCAGCCAAGGACAGGGCTACACCTTC.

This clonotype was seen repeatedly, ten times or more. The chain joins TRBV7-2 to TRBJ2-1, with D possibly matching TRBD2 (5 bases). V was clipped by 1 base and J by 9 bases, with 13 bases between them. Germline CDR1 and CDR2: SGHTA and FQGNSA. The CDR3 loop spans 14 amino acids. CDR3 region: CASSLVPTSGEQFF. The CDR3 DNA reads TGTGCCAGCAGCTTAGTCCCCACTAGTGGTGAGCAGTTCTTC.

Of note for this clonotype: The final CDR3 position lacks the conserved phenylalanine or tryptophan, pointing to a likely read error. Here the CDR3 DNA reads TGTGCCAGCAGGGCTAGATCTGAGAGCAATCAGCCCCAGCATCTT. Translated, it gives CASRARSESNQPQHL. The chain uses TRBV6-2 or TRBV6-3 and TRBJ1-5; no clear D gene. V was cut by 6 bases and J by 1 base, with 13 bases left in between. CDR3 length: 15 amino acids. Germline assignment: CDR1 MNHEY and CDR2 SVGEGT.

CDR3 DNA sequence: TGTGCCAGCGGTATAGTGGACAGGGGTTGGTCACCCCTCCACTTT. Its translation: CASGIVDRGWSPLHF. The chain links TRBV6-2 or TRBV6-3 to TRBJ1-6; TRBD1 matches 9 bases. V lost 8 bases and J lost 10; bases outside the gene matches: 12. The germline gives CDR1 MNHEY, CDR2 SVGEGT. The CDR3 sequence is 15 residues long.

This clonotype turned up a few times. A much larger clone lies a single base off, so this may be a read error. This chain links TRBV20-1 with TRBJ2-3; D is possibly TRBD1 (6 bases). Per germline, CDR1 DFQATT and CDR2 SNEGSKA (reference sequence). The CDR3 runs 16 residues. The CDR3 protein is CGARDLQRRGPDTQYF. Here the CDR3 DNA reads TGCGGTGCTAGAGATCTTCAGCGCAGGGGTCCAGATACGCAGTATTTT.

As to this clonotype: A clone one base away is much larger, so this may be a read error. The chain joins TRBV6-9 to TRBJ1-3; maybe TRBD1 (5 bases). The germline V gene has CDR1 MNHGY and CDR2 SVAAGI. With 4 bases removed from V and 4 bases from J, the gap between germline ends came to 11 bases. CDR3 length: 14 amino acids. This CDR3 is CASSCGGVGNTIYF. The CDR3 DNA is TGTGCCAGCAGTTGCGGGGGAGTCGGAAACACCATATATTTT.

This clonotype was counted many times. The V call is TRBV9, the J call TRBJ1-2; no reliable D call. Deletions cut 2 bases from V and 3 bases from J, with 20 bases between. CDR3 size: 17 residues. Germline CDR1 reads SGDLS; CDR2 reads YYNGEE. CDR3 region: CASSVGPASFMDYGYTF. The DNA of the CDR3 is TGTGCCAGCAGCGTGGGCCCGGCTTCATTTATGGACTATGGCTACACCTTC.

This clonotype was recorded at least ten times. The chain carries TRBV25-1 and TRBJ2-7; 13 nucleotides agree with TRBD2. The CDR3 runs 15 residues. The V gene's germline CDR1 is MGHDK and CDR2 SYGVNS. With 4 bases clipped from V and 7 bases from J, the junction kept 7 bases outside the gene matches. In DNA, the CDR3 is TGTGCCAGCAGTGGACGACTAGCGGGAGGAGGGGAGCAGTACTTC. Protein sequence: CASSGRLAGGGEQYF.

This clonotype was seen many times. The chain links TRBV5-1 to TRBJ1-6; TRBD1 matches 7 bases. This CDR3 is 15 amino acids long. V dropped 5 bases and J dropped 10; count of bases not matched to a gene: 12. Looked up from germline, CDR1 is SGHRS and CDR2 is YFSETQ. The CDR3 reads CASRNGQEVYSPLHF. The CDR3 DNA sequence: TGCGCCAGCAGAAATGGACAGGAGGTTTACTCACCCCTCCACTTT. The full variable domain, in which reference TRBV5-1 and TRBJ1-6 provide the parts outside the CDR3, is KAGVTQTPRYLIKTRGQQVTLSCSPISGHRSVSWYQQTPGQGLQFLFEYFSETQRNKGNFPGRFSGRQFSNSRSEMNVSTLELGDSALYLCASRNGQEVYSPLHFGNGTRLTVT.

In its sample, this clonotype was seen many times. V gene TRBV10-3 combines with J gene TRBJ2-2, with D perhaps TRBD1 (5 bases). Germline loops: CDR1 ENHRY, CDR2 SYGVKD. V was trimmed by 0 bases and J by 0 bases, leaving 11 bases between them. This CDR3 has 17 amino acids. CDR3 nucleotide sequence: TGTGCCATCAGTGAGTCCCAGGGATCTTCGAACACCGGGGAGCTGTTTTTT. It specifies CAISESQGSSNTGELFF.

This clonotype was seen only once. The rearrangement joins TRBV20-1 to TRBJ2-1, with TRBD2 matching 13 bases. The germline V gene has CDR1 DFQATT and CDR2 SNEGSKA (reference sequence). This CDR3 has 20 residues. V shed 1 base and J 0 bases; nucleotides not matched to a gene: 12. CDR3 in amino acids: CSARVGTGTSGIYSYNEQFF. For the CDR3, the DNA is TGCAGTGCTAGAGTAGGAACCGGGACTAGCGGGATCTACTCCTACAATGAGCAGTTCTTC.

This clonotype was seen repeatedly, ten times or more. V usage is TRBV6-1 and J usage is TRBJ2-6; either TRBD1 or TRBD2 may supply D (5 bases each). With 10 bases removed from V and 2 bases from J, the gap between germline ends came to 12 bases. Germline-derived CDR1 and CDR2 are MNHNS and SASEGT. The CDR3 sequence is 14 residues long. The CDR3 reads CAITEGPGANVLTF. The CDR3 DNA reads TGTGCCATCACTGAGGGACCTGGGGCCAACGTCCTGACTTTC.

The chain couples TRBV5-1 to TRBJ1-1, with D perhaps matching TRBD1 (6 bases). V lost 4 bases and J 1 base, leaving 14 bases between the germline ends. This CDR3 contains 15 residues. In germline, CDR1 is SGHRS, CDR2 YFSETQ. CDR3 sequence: CASSLQGDANTEAFF. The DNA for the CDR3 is TGCGCCAGCAGCCTACAGGGTGATGCGAACACTGAAGCTTTCTTT. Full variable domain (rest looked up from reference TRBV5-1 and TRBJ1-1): KAGVTQTPRYLIKTRGQQVTLSCSPISGHRSVSWYQQTPGQGLQFLFEYFSETQRNKGNFPGRFSGRQFSNSRSEMNVSTLELGDSALYLCASSLQGDANTEAFFGQGTRLTVV.

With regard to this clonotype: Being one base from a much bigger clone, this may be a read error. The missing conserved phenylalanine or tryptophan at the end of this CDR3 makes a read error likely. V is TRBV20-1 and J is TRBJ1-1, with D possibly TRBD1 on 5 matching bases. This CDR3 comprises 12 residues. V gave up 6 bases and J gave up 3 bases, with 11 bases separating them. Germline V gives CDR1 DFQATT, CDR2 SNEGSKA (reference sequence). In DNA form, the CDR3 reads TGCAGTGCCACGGACAAATACACTGAAGCTTTCGTT. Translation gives CSATDKYTEAFV.

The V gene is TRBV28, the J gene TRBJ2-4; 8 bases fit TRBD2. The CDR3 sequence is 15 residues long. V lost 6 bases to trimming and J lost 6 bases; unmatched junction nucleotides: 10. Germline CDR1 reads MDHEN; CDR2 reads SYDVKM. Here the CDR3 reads CASSGGGSLLNIQYF. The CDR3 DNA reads TGTGCCAGCAGCGGGGGGGGGTCCCTTTTAAACATTCAGTACTTC. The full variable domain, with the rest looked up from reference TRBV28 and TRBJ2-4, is DVKVTQSSRYLVKRTGEKVFLECVQDMDHENMFWYRQDPGLGLRLIYFSYDVKMKEKGDIPEGYSVSREKKERFSLILESASTNQTSMYLCASSGGGSLLNIQYFGAGTRLSVL.

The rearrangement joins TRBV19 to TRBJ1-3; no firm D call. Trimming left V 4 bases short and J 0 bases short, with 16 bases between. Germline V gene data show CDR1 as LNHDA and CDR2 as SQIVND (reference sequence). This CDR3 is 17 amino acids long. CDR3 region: CASSTLKTPNSGNTIYF. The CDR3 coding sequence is TGTGCCAGTAGTACCCTGAAGACACCCAACTCTGGAAACACCATATATTTT. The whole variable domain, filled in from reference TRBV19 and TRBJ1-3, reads DGGITQSPKYLFRKEGQNVTLSCEQNLNHDAMYWYRQDPGQGLRLIYYSQIVNDFQKGDIAEGYSVSREKKESFPLTVTSAQKNPTAFYLCASSTLKTPNSGNTIYFGEGSWLTVV.

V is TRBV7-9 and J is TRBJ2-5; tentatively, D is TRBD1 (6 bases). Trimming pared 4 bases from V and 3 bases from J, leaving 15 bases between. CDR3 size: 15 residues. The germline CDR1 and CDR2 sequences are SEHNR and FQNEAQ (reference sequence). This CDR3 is CASSSLGAGEETQYF. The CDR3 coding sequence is TGTGCCAGCAGCTCGTTAGGGGCAGGGGAAGAGACCCAGTACTTC.

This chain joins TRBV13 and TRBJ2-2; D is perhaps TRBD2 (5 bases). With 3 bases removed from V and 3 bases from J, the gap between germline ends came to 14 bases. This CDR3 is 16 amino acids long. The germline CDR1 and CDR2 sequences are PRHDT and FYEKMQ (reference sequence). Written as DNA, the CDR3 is TGTGCCAGCAGCTTCGGGGTCCAGTCGGACACCGGGGAGCTGTTTTTT. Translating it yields CASSFGVQSDTGELFF.

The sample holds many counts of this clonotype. CDR3 protein: CASSLVIGQGYTF. The DNA for the CDR3 is TGTGCCAGCAGTTTAGTTATTGGGCAAGGCTACACCTTC. The gene calls are TRBV12-3 or TRBV12-4 and TRBJ1-2; no clear D gene. CDR3 size: 13 residues. V lost 1 base and J 8 bases, leaving 11 bases between the germline ends.

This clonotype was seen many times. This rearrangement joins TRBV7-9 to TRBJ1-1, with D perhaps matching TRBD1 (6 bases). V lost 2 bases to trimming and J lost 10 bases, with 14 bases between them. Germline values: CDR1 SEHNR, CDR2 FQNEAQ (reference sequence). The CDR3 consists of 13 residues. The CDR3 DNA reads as TGTGCCAGCAGCTTAAAAGGGACAAACGGAGCTTTCTTT. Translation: CASSLKGTNGAFF. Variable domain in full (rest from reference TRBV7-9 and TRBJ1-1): DTGVSQNPRHKITKRGQNVTFRCDPISEHNRLYWYRQTLGQGPEFLTYFQNEAQLEKSRLLSDRFSAERPKGSFSTLEIQRTEQGDSAMYLCASSLKGTNGAFFGQGTRLTVV.

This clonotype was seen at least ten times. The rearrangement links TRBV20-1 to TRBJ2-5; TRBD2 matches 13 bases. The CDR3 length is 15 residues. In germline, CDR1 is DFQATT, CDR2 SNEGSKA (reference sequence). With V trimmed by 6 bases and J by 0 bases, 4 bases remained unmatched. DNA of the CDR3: TGCAGTGCCGCCGGGACTAGCGGGAACCAAGAGACCCAGTACTTC. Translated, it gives CSAAGTSGNQETQYF.

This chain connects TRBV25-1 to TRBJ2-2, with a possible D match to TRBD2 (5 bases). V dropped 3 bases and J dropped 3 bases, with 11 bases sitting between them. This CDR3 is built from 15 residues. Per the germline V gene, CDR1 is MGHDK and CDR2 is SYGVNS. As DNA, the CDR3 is TGTGCCAGCAGTGACCCCGAGAGGGACACCGGGGAGCTGTTTTTT. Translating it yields CASSDPERDTGELFF.

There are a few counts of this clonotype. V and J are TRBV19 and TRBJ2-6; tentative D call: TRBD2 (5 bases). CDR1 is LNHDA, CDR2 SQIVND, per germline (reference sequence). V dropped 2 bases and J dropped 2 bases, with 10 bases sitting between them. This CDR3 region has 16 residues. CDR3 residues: CASSIRGGPGANVLTF. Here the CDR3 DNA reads TGTGCCAGTAGTATACGAGGAGGCCCTGGGGCCAACGTCCTGACTTTC.